A selection of T cell receptor beta chains follows, all from one sample in a study of blood T cell repertoires in COVID-19. The repertoire was sequenced with immunoSEQ multiplex PCR; TCRdb's copy has only in-frame clones and lacks some. Of over 150,000 clones listed, around 84% are singletons. Sequenced input: peripheral blood. These receptor sequences come from a woman of 80 years or more with COVID-19, enrolled during active disease. CDR3s include the opening cysteine and the closing phenylalanine or tryptophan. The D gene is left open where the match is weak. Only part of the rows carry a size: once, few, many, or a class if the clone is expanded.

j_call | d_call | cdr3_length | v_call | clone_size | cdr3_nt | cdr3_aa
TRBJ1-3 | NA | 15 | TRBV5-1 | NA | TGCGCCAGCAGCTTGGGTTCGGGTGTTGGAAACACCATATATTTT | CASSLGSGVGNTIYF
TRBJ1-5 | NA | 16 | TRBV23-1 | NA | TGCGCCAGCAGTCAACCCCAGACAGAAACTGATCAGCCCCAGCATTTT | CASSQPQTETDQPQHF
TRBJ1-2 | TRBD1 | 15 | TRBV28 | NA | TGTGCCAGCGGAACCAGATTCAGGGGGCAGAGTGGCTACACCTTC | CASGTRFRGQSGYTF
TRBJ2-7 | TRBD2 | 18 | TRBV6-2/TRBV6-3 | NA | TGTGCCAGCAGTTCCCGGCTTAGCGGGAGGGCCGCACTCTACGAGCAGTACTTC | CASSSRLSGRAALYEQYF
TRBJ1-5 | TRBD1 | 14 | TRBV6-5 | NA | TGTGCCAGCAGGCCGACAGGGGGCGGTCAGCCCCAGCATTTT | CASRPTGGGQPQHF
TRBJ2-4 | NA | 15 | TRBV28 | NA | TGTGCCAGCAGTTTACAGGGCATAGCCAAAAACATTCAGTACTTC | CASSLQGIAKNIQYF
TRBJ1-3 | NA | 14 | TRBV28 | NA | TGTGCCAGCAGTAAGCAGGGTGGGGGAAACACCATATATTTT | CASSKQGGGNTIYF
TRBJ1-3 | NA | 15 | TRBV7-9 | NA | TGTGCCAGCAGCTTAGTGGAGGCCGCTGGAAACACCATATATTTT | CASSLVEAAGNTIYF
TRBJ2-2 | TRBD2 | 15 | TRBV3-1/TRBV3-2 | NA | TGTGCCAGCAGCCAAGGGGGTAGCGGGACCGGGGAGCTGTTTTTT | CASSQGGSGTGELFF
TRBJ1-5 | NA | 16 | TRBV15 | NA | TGTGCCACCAGCAGAGATAGGCCAGGGGGCAATCAGCCCCAGCATTTT | CATSRDRPGGNQPQHF
TRBJ1-2 | TRBD1 | 14 | TRBV5-1 | NA | TGCGCCAGCAGCCCCGGGACAGGGGGCTGGGGCTACACCTTC | CASSPGTGGWGYTF
TRBJ1-3 | NA | 15 | TRBV4-3 | NA | TGCGCCAGCAGCCAAGATGGGGCCTCTGGAAACACCATATATTTT | CASSQDGASGNTIYF
TRBJ1-6 | TRBD1 | 15 | TRBV5-4 | NA | TGTGCCAGCAGCGCAGGGGGACTCGGTGATTCACCCCTCCACTTT | CASSAGGLGDSPLHF
TRBJ1-2 | TRBD1 | 14 | TRBV27 | NA | TGTGCCAGCAGTCCGGGACAGGGAAAATATGGCTACACCTTC | CASSPGQGKYGYTF
TRBJ2-1 | TRBD2 | 20 | TRBV3-1/TRBV3-2 | few | TGTGCCAGCAGCCATCGTCCATTGGCAGCGGGAGAATTGTCCTACAATGAGCAGTTCTTC | CASSHRPLAAGELSYNEQFF
TRBJ1-4 | NA | 16 | TRBV5-1 | many | TGCGCCAGCAGCTTGGTAGCGCGGGCAACTAATGAAAAACTGTTTTTT | CASSLVARATNEKLFF
TRBJ2-1 | TRBD2 | 16 | TRBV7-2 | once | TGTGCCAGCAGCGCCGGACTAGCGGGAGGCCTAAATGAGCAGTTCTTC | CASSAGLAGGLNEQFF
TRBJ2-7 | TRBD1 | 14 | TRBV6-2/TRBV6-3 | NA | TGTGCCAGCAGTTACGACAGGGTTTCCTACGAGCAGTACTTC | CASSYDRVSYEQYF
TRBJ2-2 | TRBD1 | 16 | TRBV7-2 | NA | TGTGCCAGCAGCGCTTCAGGGGGCGCGAACACCGGGGAGCTGTTTTTT | CASSASGGANTGELFF
TRBJ2-1 | TRBD1 | 15 | TRBV24-1 | NA | TGTGCCACCAGTGACCCCCGGACAGGGTTTAATGAGCAGTTCTTC | CATSDPRTGFNEQFF
TRBJ1-1 | NA | 15 | TRBV18 | NA | TGTGCCAGCTCAGAAACCCTGGGCAGTAACACTGAAGCTTTCTTT | CASSETLGSNTEAFF
TRBJ1-6 | NA | 13 | TRBV7-8 | NA | TGTGCCAGCAGCACGAACAGGGAATCACCCCTCCACTTT | CASSTNRESPLHF
TRBJ2-7 | TRBD2 | 16 | TRBV7-2 | NA | TGTGCCAGCAGCTTACAGCCACTAGCGGGAGGGGGCGAGCAGTACTTC | CASSLQPLAGGGEQYF
TRBJ2-3 | TRBD2 | 17 | TRBV4-3 | NA | TGCGCCAGCAGCCAAGGGACGGGAGGGGCACAACCTGTTACGCAGTATTTT | CASSQGTGGAQPVTQYF
TRBJ2-7 | NA | 12 | TRBV5-8 | NA | TGTGCCAGCAGCCGCGAGGGGGACGAGCAGTACTTC | CASSREGDEQYF
TRBJ1-2 | NA | 15 | TRBV28 | few | TGTGCCAGCGGAGCGAGGGCGGCCCGGGAAAGTGGCTACACCTTC | CASGARAARESGYTF
TRBJ2-1 | TRBD2 | 16 | TRBV9 | NA | TGTGCCAGCAGCGTAGGCCCAGCGGGAGTGAACAATGAGCAGTTCTTC | CASSVGPAGVNNEQFF
TRBJ1-1 | NA | 13 | TRBV3-1/TRBV3-2 | NA | TGTGCCAGCAGCCTGGGACAGAACACTGAAGCTTTCTTT | CASSLGQNTEAFF
TRBJ1-1 | TRBD1 | 13 | TRBV2 | NA | TGTGCCAGCAGCTCCCGGGACAGCACTGAAGCTTTCTTT | CASSSRDSTEAFF
TRBJ1-1 | NA | 16 | TRBV9 | NA | TGTGCCAGCAGCGTGGGTCCCTTCGGGGTGAACACTGAAGCTTTCTTT | CASSVGPFGVNTEAFF
TRBJ1-2 | NA | 15 | TRBV15 | NA | TGTGCCACCAGCACTTTTCGGGGAAATAACTATGGCTACACCTTC | CATSTFRGNNYGYTF
TRBJ2-2 | NA | 13 | TRBV5-1 | once | TGCGCCAGCAGCCCTCTAGCCACCGGGGAGCTGTTTTTT | CASSPLATGELFF
TRBJ2-7 | TRBD1 | 16 | TRBV28 | NA | TGTGCCAGCAGCCTAATCCTCAGGGGGTCACCTTACGAGCAGTACTTC | CASSLILRGSPYEQYF
TRBJ2-3 | TRBD2 | 16 | TRBV3-1/TRBV3-2 | NA | TGTGCCAGCAGCCCGGGACTAGCGGCTAGCACAGATACGCAGTATTTT | CASSPGLAASTDTQYF
TRBJ2-1 | TRBD2 | 16 | TRBV6-6 | NA | TGTGCCAGCAGTTTACAATCGGGAGGGCCAGGGAATGAGCAGTTCTTC | CASSLQSGGPGNEQFF
TRBJ2-2 | NA | 15 | TRBV11-2 | NA | TGTGCCAGCAGCTTAGCGCGGGAGAACACCGGGGAGCTGTTTTTT | CASSLARENTGELFF
TRBJ2-7 | TRBD1 | 15 | TRBV28 | NA | TGTGCCAGCAGCCTACCGGGGGACAGGGCGTGGGAGCAGTACTTC | CASSLPGDRAWEQYF
TRBJ2-1 | TRBD2 | 15 | TRBV6-5 | NA | TGTGCCAGCAGTTTATTTAGCGGGTCCTACAATGAGCAGTTCTTC | CASSLFSGSYNEQFF
TRBJ2-7 | NA | 14 | TRBV3-1/TRBV3-2 | NA | TGTGCCAGCAGCCAGGCAGGGCTGGGGTACGAGCAGTACTTC | CASSQAGLGYEQYF
TRBJ1-4 | TRBD1 | 14 | TRBV28 | NA | TGTGCCAGCAGTGCAGGGGGTCCTAATGAAAAACTGTTTTTT | CASSAGGPNEKLFF
TRBJ1-3 | TRBD1 | 15 | TRBV6-5 | NA | TGTGCCAGCAGTTACACCCTACAGGGGGCGGACACCATATATTTT | CASSYTLQGADTIYF
TRBJ2-4 | TRBD2 | 17 | TRBV7-9 | NA | TGTGCCAGCAGCCCAAGCGGGAGTGGTTTAGCCAAAAACATTCAGTACTTC | CASSPSGSGLAKNIQYF
TRBJ2-5 | NA | 16 | TRBV9 | NA | TGTGCCAGCAGCGTCCCCTCCGGACAGCAACAAGAGACCCAGTACTTC | CASSVPSGQQQETQYF
TRBJ2-2 | TRBD2 | 13 | TRBV4-1 | NA | TGCGCCAGCAGCCACGGGGGGACCGGGGAGCTGTTTTTT | CASSHGGTGELFF
TRBJ2-5 | TRBD1 | 16 | TRBV28 | NA | TGTGCCAGCAGTTTAGACACAGGGGGCGGATCAGAGACCCAGTACTTC | CASSLDTGGGSETQYF
TRBJ1-1 | NA | 14 | TRBV7-9 | NA | TGTGCCAGCAGCTTACAGGGGCCGGTCACTGAAGCTTTCTTT | CASSLQGPVTEAFF
TRBJ1-5 | TRBD1 | 13 | TRBV7-9 | once | TGTGCCAGCAGCTTCACAGGGGTGCAGCCCCAGCATTTT | CASSFTGVQPQHF
TRBJ1-2 | NA | 13 | TRBV6-5 | once | TGTGCCAGCAGTTCGCTGGGGCTACATGGCTACACCTTC | CASSSLGLHGYTF
TRBJ1-1 | NA | 16 | TRBV15 | NA | TGTGCCACCAGCGTACGTCCGGGACACTGGGACACTGAAGCTTTCTTT | CATSVRPGHWDTEAFF
TRBJ2-1 | NA | 14 | TRBV6-5 | NA | TGTGCCAGCAGTCCGTCGACAGCCTACAATGAGCAGTTCTTC | CASSPSTAYNEQFF
TRBJ2-5 | NA | 13 | TRBV7-6 | NA | TGTGCCAGCAGCCCCTCCCCCCAAGAGACCCAGTACTTC | CASSPSPQETQYF
TRBJ1-2 | TRBD1 | 14 | TRBV5-8 | once | TGTGCCAGCAGCTTGAAGACAGGGAGCTATGGCTACACCTTC | CASSLKTGSYGYTF
TRBJ1-5 | NA | 17 | TRBV21-1 | NA | TGTGCCAGCAGCCACCGGACAGGGCCTAACTGCAATCAGCCCCAGCATTTT | CASSHRTGPNCNQPQHF
TRBJ2-7 | NA | 15 | TRBV11-2 | once | TGTGCCAGCAGCCGAACTCAGGGGTTTACCTACGAGCAGTACTTC | CASSRTQGFTYEQYF
TRBJ2-5 | NA | 15 | TRBV6-2/TRBV6-3 | NA | TGTGCCAGCAGTTCTGGGACTCGCCAAGGCGAGACCCAGTACTTC | CASSSGTRQGETQYF